The entry below gives a single T cell receptor beta chain sequence along with its context. The protocol was immunoSEQ multiplex PCR, while the TCRdb copy is restricted to in-frame clones and leaves out a portion. Of under 200,000 clones listed, roughly nine tenths are singletons. The CDR3 is made up of 16 amino acids. The V and J ends lost 2 bases and 4 bases, in that order; junction bases with no gene match: 12. Germline V gives CDR1 SGHRS, CDR2 YFSETQ. The data are from a study of cytomegalovirus exposure and HLA in healthy donors. The source is a woman in her late teens or twenties in good health and CMV-seropositive. The chain recombines TRBV5-1 with TRBJ2-7; 7 nucleotides agree with TRBD1. Source material: PBMCs. CDR3 loop: CASSFAPGTAVYEQYF. The CDR3 DNA follows: TGCGCCAGCAGCTTCGCTCCCGGGACAGCCGTTTACGAGCAGTACTTC.